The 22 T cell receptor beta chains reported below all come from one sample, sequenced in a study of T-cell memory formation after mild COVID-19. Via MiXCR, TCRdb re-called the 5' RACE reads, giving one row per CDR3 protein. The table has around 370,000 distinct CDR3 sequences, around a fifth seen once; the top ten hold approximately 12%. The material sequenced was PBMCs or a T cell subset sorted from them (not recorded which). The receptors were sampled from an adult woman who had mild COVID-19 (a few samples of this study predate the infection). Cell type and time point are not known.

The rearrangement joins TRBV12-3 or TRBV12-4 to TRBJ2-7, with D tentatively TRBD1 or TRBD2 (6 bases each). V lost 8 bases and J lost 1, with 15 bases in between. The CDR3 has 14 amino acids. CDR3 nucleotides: TGTGCCAGCCTCGGGCGGGACACTTCCTACGAGCAGTACTTC. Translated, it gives CASLGRDTSYEQYF.

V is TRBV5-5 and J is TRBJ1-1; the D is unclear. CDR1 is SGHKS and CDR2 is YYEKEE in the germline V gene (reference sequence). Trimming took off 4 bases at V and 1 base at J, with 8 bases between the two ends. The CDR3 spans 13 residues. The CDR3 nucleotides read TGTGCCAGCAGCGCATGGGAGAACACTGAAGCTTTCTTT. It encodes CASSAWENTEAFF.

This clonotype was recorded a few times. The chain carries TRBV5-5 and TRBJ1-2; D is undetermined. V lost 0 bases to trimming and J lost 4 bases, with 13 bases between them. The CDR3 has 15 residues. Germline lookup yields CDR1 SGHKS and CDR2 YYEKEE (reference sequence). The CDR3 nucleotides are TGTGCCAGCAGCTTGGCAGGCGTCTCGGTCTATGGCTACACCTTC. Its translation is CASSLAGVSVYGYTF.

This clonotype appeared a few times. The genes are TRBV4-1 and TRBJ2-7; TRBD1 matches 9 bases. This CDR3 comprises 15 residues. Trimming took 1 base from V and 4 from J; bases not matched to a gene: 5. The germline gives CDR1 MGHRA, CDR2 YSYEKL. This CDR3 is CASSQGWTGEYEQYF. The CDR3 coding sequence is TGCGCCAGCAGCCAAGGTTGGACAGGGGAATACGAGCAGTACTTC.

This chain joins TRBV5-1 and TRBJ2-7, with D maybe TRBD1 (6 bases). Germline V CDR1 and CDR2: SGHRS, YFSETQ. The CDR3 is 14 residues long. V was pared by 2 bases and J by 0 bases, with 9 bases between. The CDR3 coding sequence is TGCGCCAGCAGCTTCTGGACAGACTCCTACGAGCAGTACTTC. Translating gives CASSFWTDSYEQYF.

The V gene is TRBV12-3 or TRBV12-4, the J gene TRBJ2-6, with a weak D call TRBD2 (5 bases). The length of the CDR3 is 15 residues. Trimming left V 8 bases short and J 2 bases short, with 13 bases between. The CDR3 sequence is CASSRTGTGANVLTF. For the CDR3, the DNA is TGTGCCAGCTCTCGCACGGGAACTGGGGCCAACGTCCTGACTTTC.

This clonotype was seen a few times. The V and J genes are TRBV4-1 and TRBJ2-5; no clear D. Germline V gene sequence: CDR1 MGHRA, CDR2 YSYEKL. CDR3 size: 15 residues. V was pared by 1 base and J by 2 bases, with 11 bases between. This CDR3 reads CASSQVRAAQETQYF. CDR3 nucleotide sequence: TGCGCCAGCAGCCAAGTAAGGGCAGCTCAAGAGACCCAGTACTTC.

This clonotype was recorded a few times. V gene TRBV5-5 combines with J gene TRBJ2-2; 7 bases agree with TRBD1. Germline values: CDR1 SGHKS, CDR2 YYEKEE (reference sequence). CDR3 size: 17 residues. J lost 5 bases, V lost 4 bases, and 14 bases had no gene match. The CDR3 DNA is TGTGCCAGCAGCCAATTTACCGGGACAGACCCGACCGGGGAGCTGTTTTTT. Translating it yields CASSQFTGTDPTGELFF.

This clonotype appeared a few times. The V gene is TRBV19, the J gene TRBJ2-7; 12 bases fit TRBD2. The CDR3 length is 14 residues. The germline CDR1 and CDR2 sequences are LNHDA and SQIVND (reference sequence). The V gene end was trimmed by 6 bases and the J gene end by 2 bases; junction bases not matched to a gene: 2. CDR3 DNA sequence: TGTGCCAGTAGATGGACTAGCGGGGCCTACGAGCAGTACTTC. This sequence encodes CASRWTSGAYEQYF.

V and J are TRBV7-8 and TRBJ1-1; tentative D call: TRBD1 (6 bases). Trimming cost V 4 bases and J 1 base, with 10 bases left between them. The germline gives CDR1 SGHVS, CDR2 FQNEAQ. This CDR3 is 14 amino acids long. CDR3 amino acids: CASSSWTENTEAFF. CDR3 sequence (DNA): TGTGCCAGCAGCTCGTGGACAGAGAACACTGAAGCTTTCTTT.

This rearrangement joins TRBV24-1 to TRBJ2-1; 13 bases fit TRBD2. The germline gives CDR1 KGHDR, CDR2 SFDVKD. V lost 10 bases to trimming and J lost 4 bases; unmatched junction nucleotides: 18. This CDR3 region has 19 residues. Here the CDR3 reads CATEQGTGLAGEEYNEQFF. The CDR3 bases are TGTGCCACGGAGCAAGGGACCGGACTAGCGGGAGAAGAATACAATGAGCAGTTCTTC.

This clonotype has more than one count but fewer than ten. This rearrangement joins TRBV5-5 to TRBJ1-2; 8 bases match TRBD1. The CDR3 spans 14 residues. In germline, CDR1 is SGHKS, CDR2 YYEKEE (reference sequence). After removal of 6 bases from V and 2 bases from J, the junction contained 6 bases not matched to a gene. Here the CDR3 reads CASTDRALNYGYTF. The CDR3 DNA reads TGTGCCAGCACGGACAGGGCTCTGAACTATGGCTACACCTTC. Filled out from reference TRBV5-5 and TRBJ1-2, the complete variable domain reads DAGVTQSPTHLIKTRGQQVTLRCSPISGHKSVSWYQQVLGQGPQFIFQYYEKEERGRGNFPDRFSARQFPNYSSELNVNALLLGDSALYLCASTDRALNYGYTFGSGTRLTVV.

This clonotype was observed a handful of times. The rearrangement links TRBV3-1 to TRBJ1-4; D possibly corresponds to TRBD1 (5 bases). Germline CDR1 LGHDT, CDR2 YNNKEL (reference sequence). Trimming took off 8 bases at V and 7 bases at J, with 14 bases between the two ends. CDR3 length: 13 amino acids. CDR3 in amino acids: CASGDPGREKLFF. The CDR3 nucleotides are TGTGCCAGCGGGGATCCGGGGCGTGAAAAACTGTTTTTT.

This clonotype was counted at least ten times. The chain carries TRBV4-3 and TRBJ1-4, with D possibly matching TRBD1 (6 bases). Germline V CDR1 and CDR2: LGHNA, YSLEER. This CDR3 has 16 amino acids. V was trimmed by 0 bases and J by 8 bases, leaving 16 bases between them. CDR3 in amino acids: CASSQDVRGRKEKLFF. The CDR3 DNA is TGCGCCAGCAGCCAAGATGTCAGGGGTCGAAAGGAAAAACTGTTTTTT.

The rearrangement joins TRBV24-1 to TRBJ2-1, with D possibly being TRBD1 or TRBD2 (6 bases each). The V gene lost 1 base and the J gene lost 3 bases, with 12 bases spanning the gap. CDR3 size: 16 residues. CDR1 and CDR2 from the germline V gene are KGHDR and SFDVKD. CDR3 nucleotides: TGTGCCACCAGTGATTTTTCGGGGGCCCTCTACAATGAGCAGTTCTTC. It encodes CATSDFSGALYNEQFF.

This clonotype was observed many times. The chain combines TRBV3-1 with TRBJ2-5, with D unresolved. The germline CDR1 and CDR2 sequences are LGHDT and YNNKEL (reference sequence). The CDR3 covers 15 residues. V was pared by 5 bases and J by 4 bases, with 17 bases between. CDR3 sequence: CASSTPRASAETQYF. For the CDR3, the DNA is TGTGCCAGCAGCACACCCCGGGCGTCGGCAGAGACCCAGTACTTC.

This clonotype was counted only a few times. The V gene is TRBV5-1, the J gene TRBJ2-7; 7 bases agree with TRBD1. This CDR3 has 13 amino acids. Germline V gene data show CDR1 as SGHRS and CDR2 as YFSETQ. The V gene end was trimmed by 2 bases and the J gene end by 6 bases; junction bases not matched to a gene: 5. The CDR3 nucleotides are TGCGCCAGCAGCTTAGAGGGGGCAAGCGAGCAGTACTTC. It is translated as CASSLEGASEQYF.

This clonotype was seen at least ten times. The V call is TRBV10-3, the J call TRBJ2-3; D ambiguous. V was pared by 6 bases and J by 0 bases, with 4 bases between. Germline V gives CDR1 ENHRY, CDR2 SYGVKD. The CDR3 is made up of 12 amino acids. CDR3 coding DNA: TGTGCCATCAGCGGGAGCACAGATACGCAGTATTTT. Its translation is CAISGSTDTQYF.

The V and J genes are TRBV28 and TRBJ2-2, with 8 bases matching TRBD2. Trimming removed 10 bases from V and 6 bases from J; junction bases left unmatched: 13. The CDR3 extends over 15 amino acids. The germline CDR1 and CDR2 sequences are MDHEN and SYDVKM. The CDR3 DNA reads TGTGCCACCGTTCGAGGGGCTAGCGGGTCCGGGGAGCTGTTTTTT. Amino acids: CATVRGASGSGELFF.

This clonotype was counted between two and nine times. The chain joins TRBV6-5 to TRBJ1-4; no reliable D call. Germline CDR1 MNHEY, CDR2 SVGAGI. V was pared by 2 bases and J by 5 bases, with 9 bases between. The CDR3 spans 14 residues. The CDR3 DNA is TGTGCCAGCAGTTACGCGTTGGCAAATGAAAAACTGTTTTTT. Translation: CASSYALANEKLFF.

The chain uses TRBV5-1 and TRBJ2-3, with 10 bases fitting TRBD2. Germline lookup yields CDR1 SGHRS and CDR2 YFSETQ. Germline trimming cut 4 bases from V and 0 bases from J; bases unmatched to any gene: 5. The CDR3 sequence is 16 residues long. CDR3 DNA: TGCGCCAGCAGCCCAACGACTAGCGGGAGCACAGATACGCAGTATTTT. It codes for CASSPTTSGSTDTQYF.

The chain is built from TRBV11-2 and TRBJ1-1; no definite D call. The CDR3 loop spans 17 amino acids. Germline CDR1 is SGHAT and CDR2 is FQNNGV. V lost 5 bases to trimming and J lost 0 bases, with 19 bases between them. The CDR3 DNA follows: TGTGCCAGCAGCCCAGGAATCGTGGGCAACGTGAACACTGAAGCTTTCTTT. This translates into CASSPGIVGNVNTEAFF.